Shown below are 19 T cell receptor beta chains from a single sample sequenced in a study of T cell responses to AZD1222 COVID-19 vaccine. Sequencing used immunoSEQ multiplex PCR; TCRdb keeps in-frame clones, though not all of them. The sample gives 95,000 to 150,000 clones, 92% of which show up once; more than 7% is in the top ten. Sequenced material: peripheral blood, taken 28 days after the second AZD1222 dose. These receptors were taken from an adult who received the AZD1222 COVID-19 vaccine.

This rearrangement joins TRBV7-9 to TRBJ2-3; D is unresolved. V shed 1 base and J shed 5 bases, with 7 bases lying between them. The CDR3 has 13 residues. Germline CDR1 reads SEHNR; CDR2 reads FQNEAQ (reference sequence). The CDR3 is CASSLVLGDTQYF. The CDR3 coding sequence is TGTGCCAGCAGCTTAGTTTTGGGAGATACGCAGTATTTT.

The chain joins TRBV19 to TRBJ1-5; D unresolved. Trimming shortened V by 5 bases and J by 0 bases, and 11 bases separated the two germline ends. Germline CDR1 reads LNHDA; CDR2 reads SQIVND (reference sequence). The CDR3 has 15 residues. The CDR3 protein is CASSVTGRSNQPQHF. Written as DNA, the CDR3 is TGTGCCAGTAGTGTGACGGGCCGTAGCAATCAGCCCCAGCATTTT.

The CDR3 bases are TGTGCCAGCAGCCCCGGGACTAGCGGGAATCTTGGGGAGACCCAGTACTTC. Its translation is CASSPGTSGNLGETQYF. The rearrangement joins TRBV7-9 to TRBJ2-5; 13 nucleotides agree with TRBD2. This CDR3 comprises 17 residues. With V trimmed by 5 bases and J by 5 bases, 11 bases remained unmatched. The V gene's germline CDR1 is SEHNR and CDR2 FQNEAQ (reference sequence).

The chain couples TRBV11-2 to TRBJ2-3, with 11 bases matching TRBD1. The CDR3 loop spans 15 amino acids. The junction had 3 bases not matched to a gene; V was cut back by 3 bases and J by 4 bases. CDR1 is SGHAT and CDR2 is FQNNGV in the germline V gene. The CDR3 protein is CASSLRTGGADTQYF. DNA for the CDR3: TGTGCCAGCAGCTTGAGGACAGGGGGCGCAGATACGCAGTATTTT.

This chain uses TRBV2 with TRBJ2-1, with 11 bases that match TRBD1. The junction had 12 bases not matched to a gene; V was cut back by 6 bases and J by 8 bases. This CDR3 region has 16 residues. Germline CDR1 reads SNHLY; CDR2 reads FYNNEI. CDR3 nucleotide sequence: TGTGCCAGCAGCCTCGGGCGGACAGGGGGCTATGATGAGCAGTTCTTC. Amino acids: CASSLGRTGGYDEQFF.

This clone showed up just once. The chain couples TRBV28 to TRBJ2-5, with TRBD1 matching over 7 bases. Looked up from germline, CDR1 is MDHEN and CDR2 is SYDVKM. V lost 7 bases to trimming and J lost 2 bases; unmatched junction nucleotides: 16. The CDR3 runs to 17 residues. The CDR3 DNA reads TGTGCCAGCATAATACTCACGACAGGGTCAGGGCAAGAGACCCAGTACTTC. It encodes CASIILTTGSGQETQYF.

The chain combines TRBV3-1 (or the pseudogene TRBV3-2) with TRBJ2-7; a weak D match, TRBD1 (5 bases). CDR1 is LGHDT, CDR2 YNNKEL, per germline (reference sequence). V gave up 2 bases and J gave up 5 bases, with 19 bases separating them. The CDR3 runs 16 residues. The CDR3: CASSQKRQPHRDEQYF. The DNA of the CDR3 is TGTGCCAGCAGCCAAAAGAGACAGCCCCATCGGGACGAGCAGTACTTC.

J is TRBJ2-1 and V is TRBV29-1; possibly TRBD2 for D (6 bases). This CDR3 comprises 15 residues. The germline V and J ends were trimmed by 6 bases and 10 bases, with 25 bases remaining between them. In germline, CDR1 is SQVTM, CDR2 ANQGSEA. The CDR3 here is CSVIRDPFDGGEQFF. DNA of the CDR3: TGCAGCGTGATCCGGGACCCCTTCGATGGGGGGGAGCAGTTCTTC.

The chain joins TRBV19 to TRBJ1-3, with D uncertain. Germline V CDR1 and CDR2: LNHDA, SQIVND (reference sequence). V dropped 3 bases and J dropped 0 bases, with 9 bases sitting between them. The CDR3 covers 15 residues. The CDR3 sequence: CASSISATSGNTIYF. The CDR3 DNA is TGTGCCAGTAGTATTAGTGCTACCTCTGGAAACACCATATATTTT. The variable domain in full, completed from reference TRBV19 and TRBJ1-3, reads DGGITQSPKYLFRKEGQNVTLSCEQNLNHDAMYWYRQDPGQGLRLIYYSQIVNDFQKGDIAEGYSVSREKKESFPLTVTSAQKNPTAFYLCASSISATSGNTIYFGEGSWLTVV.

The rearrangement links TRBV6-4 to TRBJ1-6; 11 bases match TRBD1. The CDR3 is 14 residues long. The germline gives CDR1 MRHNA, CDR2 SNTAGT. V was pared by 2 bases and J by 9 bases, with 0 bases of the junction left unmatched. In DNA, the CDR3 is TGTGCCAGCAGTGACGGGACAGGGGGTTCACCCCTCCACTTT. Protein: CASSDGTGGSPLHF.

The chain has TRBV24-1 and TRBJ2-5; D unresolved. Germline V gene data show CDR1 as KGHDR and CDR2 as SFDVKD. The length of the CDR3 is 12 residues. The ends were cut back, 6 bases at V and 5 bases at J, with 9 bases in the middle. The DNA for the CDR3 is TGTGCCACCAGTAGCGCGGCGGAGACCCAGTACTTC. Translated: CATSSAAETQYF.

This chain uses TRBV28 with TRBJ1-2, with D hard to call. Germline V CDR1 and CDR2: MDHEN, SYDVKM. This CDR3 is built from 13 residues. V was clipped by 3 bases and J by 5 bases, with 10 bases between them. The CDR3 DNA reads TGTGCCAGCAGTTTGAGTCAGGCTTATGGCTACACCTTC. Protein product: CASSLSQAYGYTF.

The V call is TRBV2, the J call TRBJ1-4; TRBD1 aligns across 7 bases. Germline lookup yields CDR1 SNHLY and CDR2 FYNNEI. This CDR3 has 14 amino acids. J gave up 8 bases and V 6 bases, and 9 bases lay outside the gene matches. The CDR3 coding sequence is TGTGCCAGCAGGGGACAGAACATAGACGAAAAACTGTTTTTT. Translated: CASRGQNIDEKLFF. The variable domain in full, completed from reference TRBV2 and TRBJ1-4, reads EPEVTQTPSHQVTQMGQEVILRCVPISNHLYFYWYRQILGQKVEFLVSFYNNEISEKSEIFDDQFSVERPDGSNFTLKIRSTKLEDSAMYFCASRGQNIDEKLFFGSGTQLSVL.

The chain is built from TRBV10-3 and TRBJ2-3; no clear D gene. V lost 10 bases and J 3 bases, leaving 8 bases between the germline ends. The CDR3 loop spans 11 amino acids. The germline V gene encodes CDR1 ENHRY and CDR2 SYGVKD. CDR3 loop: CATLRTDTQYF. The DNA of the CDR3 is TGTGCCACCCTAAGGACAGATACGCAGTATTTT.

V usage is TRBV19 and J usage is TRBJ2-7; no reliable D call. CDR1 LNHDA and CDR2 SQIVND come from the germline V gene (reference sequence). The CDR3 has 12 amino acids. CDR3: CASSGRTYEQYF. In nucleotides, the CDR3 is TGTGCTAGTTCCGGCCGGACCTACGAGCAGTACTTC.

The chain employs TRBV11-2 and TRBJ1-6; D gene ambiguous. This CDR3 has 17 residues. The germline V and J ends were trimmed by 0 bases and 0 bases, with 9 bases remaining between them. Germline V CDR1 and CDR2: SGHAT, FQNNGV. CDR3 nucleotide sequence: TGTGCCAGCAGCTTAGATATAAGTAGCTCCTATAATTCACCCCTCCACTTT. Residues: CASSLDISSSYNSPLHF.

The chain is built from TRBV28 and TRBJ1-6; tentatively, D is TRBD1 (6 bases). CDR1 is MDHEN, CDR2 SYDVKM, per germline. V shed 2 bases and J shed 9 bases, with 17 bases lying between them. This CDR3 has 16 residues. For the CDR3, the DNA is TGTGCCAGCAGTTTAATTATGGCAGGGGAGCGTTCACCCCTCCACTTT. Its protein is CASSLIMAGERSPLHF. The full variable domain, in which reference TRBV28 and TRBJ1-6 provide the parts outside the CDR3, is DVKVTQSSRYLVKRTGEKVFLECVQDMDHENMFWYRQDPGLGLRLIYFSYDVKMKEKGDIPEGYSVSREKKERFSLILESASTNQTSMYLCASSLIMAGERSPLHFGNGTRLTVT.

Concerning this clone itself: At the DNA level, this CDR3 is encoded by other sequences in the same sample as well. This chain connects TRBV7-2 to TRBJ1-1, with D uncertain. In germline, CDR1 is SGHTA, CDR2 FQGNSA. There are 12 residues in the CDR3. Trimming shortened V by 3 bases and J by 0 bases, and 2 bases separated the two germline ends. This CDR3 is CASSLMNTEAFF. Here the CDR3 DNA reads TGTGCCAGCAGCTTGATGAACACTGAAGCTTTCTTT.

This sequence joins TRBV19 and TRBJ2-1; 10 positions match TRBD1. With V trimmed by 5 bases and J by 5 bases, 3 bases remained unmatched. The germline V gene has CDR1 LNHDA and CDR2 SQIVND (reference sequence). The CDR3 contains 14 residues. The CDR3 region has the DNA TGTGCCAGTAGTCGACAGGGGGCACACAATGAGCAGTTCTTC. This translates into CASSRQGAHNEQFF.